This T cell receptor (beta chain) was found in a study of PD-L1 blockade in urothelial cancer. Study at large: Per blood sample, T cells had a median of roughly 140,000.

Time point denoted: pretreatment peripheral blood. Each individual provided 1 to 8 samples (taken pretreatment and on-treatment). The repertoire was sequenced with immunoSEQ multiplex PCR; TCRdb's copy has only in-frame clones and lacks some. In the table there are about 39,000 clones, roughly 90% of which are singletons. CDR1 and CDR2 (germline): SGHDN, FVKESK. The junction had 4 bases not matched to a gene; V was cut back by 0 bases and J by 3 bases. The CDR3 runs 16 residues. The receptor comes from a woman aged 60 to 75 with urothelial cancer. Source: PBMCs, taken around atezolizumab (anti-PD-L1) treatment. V gene TRBV14 combines with J gene TRBJ2-1; 8 bases agree with TRBD2. In nucleotides, the CDR3 is TGTGCCAGCAGCCAAGAGGGGCTAGCGGGCTACAATGAGCAGTTCTTC. The encoded protein is CASSQEGLAGYNEQFF.